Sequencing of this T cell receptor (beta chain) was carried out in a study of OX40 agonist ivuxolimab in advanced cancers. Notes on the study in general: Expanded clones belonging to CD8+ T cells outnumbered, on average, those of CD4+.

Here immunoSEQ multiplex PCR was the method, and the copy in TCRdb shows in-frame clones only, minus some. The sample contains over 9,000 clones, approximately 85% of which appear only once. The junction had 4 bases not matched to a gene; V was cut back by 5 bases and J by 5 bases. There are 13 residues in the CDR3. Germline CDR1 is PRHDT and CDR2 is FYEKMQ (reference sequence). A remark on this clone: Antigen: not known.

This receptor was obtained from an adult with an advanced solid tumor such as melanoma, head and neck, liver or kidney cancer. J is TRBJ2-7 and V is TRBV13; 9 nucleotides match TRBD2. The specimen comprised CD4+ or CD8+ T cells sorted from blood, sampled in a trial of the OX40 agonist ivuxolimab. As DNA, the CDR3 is TGTGCCAGCAGCCACGGGACTAGCAACGAGCAGTACTTC. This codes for CASSHGTSNEQYF. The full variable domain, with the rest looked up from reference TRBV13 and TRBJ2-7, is AAGVIQSPRHLIKEKRETATLKCYPIPRHDTVYWYQQGPGQDPQFLISFYEKMQSDKGSIPDRFSAQQFSDYHSELNMSSLELGDSALYFCASSHGTSNEQYFGPGTRLTVT.